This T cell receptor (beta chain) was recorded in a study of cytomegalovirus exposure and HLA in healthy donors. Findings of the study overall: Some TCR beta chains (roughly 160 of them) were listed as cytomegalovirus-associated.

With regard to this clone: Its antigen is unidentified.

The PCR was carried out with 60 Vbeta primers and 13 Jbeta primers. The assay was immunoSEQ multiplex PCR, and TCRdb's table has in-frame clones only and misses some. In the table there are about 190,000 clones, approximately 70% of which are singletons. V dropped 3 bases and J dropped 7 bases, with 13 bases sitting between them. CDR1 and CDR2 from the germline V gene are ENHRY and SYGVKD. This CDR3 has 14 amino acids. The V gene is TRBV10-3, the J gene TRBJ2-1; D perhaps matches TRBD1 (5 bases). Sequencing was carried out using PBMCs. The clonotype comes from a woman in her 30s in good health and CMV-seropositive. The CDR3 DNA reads TGTGCCATCAGTGACCAGGGCTCTCGGAATGAGCAGTTCTTC. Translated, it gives CAISDQGSRNEQFF.